Sequencing of this T cell receptor (beta chain) was carried out in a study of cytomegalovirus exposure and HLA in healthy donors. The study, taken as a whole, reports: Reports state that TCR beta sequences accurately predicted most subjects' HLA-A and HLA-B alleles. TCR beta chain V- and J-gene trimming was linked, in a later analysis, to a missense variant in DCLRE1C. A previous analysis found most TCR beta V segments productive roughly 87% or roughly 30% of the time. Later work found most CMV-associated TCR beta chains apparently HLA-restricted.

Germline values: CDR1 LNHDA, CDR2 SQIVND (reference sequence). J gave up 4 bases and V 4 bases, and 6 bases lay outside the gene matches. CDR3 size: 14 residues. PCR involved 60 Vbeta and 13 Jbeta primers. Sequencing used immunoSEQ multiplex PCR; TCRdb keeps in-frame clones, though not all of them. The data show approximately 150,000 clones, over 60% seen once. As concerns this clone: The target antigen is unknown.

The gene calls are TRBV19 and TRBJ2-5; 7 nucleotides agree with TRBD2. This TCR was sampled from a male donor in good health and CMV-seronegative. The sequenced material came from PBMCs. The CDR3 here is CASSTGGPGETQYF. CDR3 DNA: TGTGCCAGTAGTACGGGGGGACCGGGAGAGACCCAGTACTTC.